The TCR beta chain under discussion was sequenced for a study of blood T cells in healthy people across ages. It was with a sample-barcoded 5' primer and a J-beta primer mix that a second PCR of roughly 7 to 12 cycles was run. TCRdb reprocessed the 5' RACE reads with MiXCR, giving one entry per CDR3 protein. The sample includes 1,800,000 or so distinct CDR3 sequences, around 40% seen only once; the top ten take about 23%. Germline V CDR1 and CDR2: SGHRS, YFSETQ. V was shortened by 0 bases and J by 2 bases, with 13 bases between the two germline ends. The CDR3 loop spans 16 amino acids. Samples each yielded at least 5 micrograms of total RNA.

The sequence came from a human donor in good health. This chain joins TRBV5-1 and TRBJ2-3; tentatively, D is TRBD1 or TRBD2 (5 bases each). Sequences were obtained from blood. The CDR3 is CASSLGDLKPTDTQYF. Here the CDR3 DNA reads TGCGCCAGCAGCTTGGGGGACCTCAAACCCACAGATACGCAGTATTTT. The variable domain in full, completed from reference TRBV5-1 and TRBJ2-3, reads KAGVTQTPRYLIKTRGQQVTLSCSPISGHRSVSWYQQTPGQGLQFLFEYFSETQRNKGNFPGRFSGRQFSNSRSEMNVSTLELGDSALYLCASSLGDLKPTDTQYFGPGTRLTVL.